This T cell receptor beta chain was obtained from a study of beta chain features in type 1 diabetes. Study conclusions and caveats: Short templates might get an advantage during PCR, and this would be equal in patients and controls. Among patients with Type 1 diabetes, TCRB CDR3s were moderately but significantly shorter in every one of the four CD4+ subsets. Type 1 diabetes patients had VDJ junctions that carried fewer insertions and more deletions.

The entirety of the isolated RNA underwent reverse transcription, so expressed TCRB transcripts were sequenced. Libraries were prepared by immunoSEQ multiplex PCR; TCRdb keeps only in-frame clonotypes and omits some of them. The profile shows roughly 380,000 clones, around 20% of them singletons. With respect to this clone: The antigen is unknown.

V was pared by 3 bases and J by 6 bases, with 9 bases between. The CDR3 has 12 amino acids. From germline, CDR1 is LNHNV and CDR2 YYDKDF (reference sequence). Material for sequencing was naive CD4+ T cells from blood. This receptor was identified in a young woman in good health. The chain joins TRBV15 to TRBJ2-7; perhaps TRBD1 as D (5 bases). In nucleotides, the CDR3 is TGTGCCACCAGCAGTCAGGGTAGCGAGCAGTACTTC. Translating gives CATSSQGSEQYF.